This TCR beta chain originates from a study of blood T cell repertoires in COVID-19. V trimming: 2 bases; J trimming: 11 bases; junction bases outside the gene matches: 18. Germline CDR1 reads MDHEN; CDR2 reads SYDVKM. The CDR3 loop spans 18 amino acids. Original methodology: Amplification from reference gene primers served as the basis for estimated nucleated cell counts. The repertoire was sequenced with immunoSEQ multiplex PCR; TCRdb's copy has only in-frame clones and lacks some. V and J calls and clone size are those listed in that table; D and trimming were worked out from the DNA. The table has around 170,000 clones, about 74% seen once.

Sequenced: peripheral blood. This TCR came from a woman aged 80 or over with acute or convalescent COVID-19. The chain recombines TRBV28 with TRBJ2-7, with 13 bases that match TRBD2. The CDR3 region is CASSLPTDIGTSGMVEYF. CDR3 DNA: TGTGCCAGCAGTTTACCTACAGATATCGGGACTAGCGGGATGGTAGAGTACTTC.